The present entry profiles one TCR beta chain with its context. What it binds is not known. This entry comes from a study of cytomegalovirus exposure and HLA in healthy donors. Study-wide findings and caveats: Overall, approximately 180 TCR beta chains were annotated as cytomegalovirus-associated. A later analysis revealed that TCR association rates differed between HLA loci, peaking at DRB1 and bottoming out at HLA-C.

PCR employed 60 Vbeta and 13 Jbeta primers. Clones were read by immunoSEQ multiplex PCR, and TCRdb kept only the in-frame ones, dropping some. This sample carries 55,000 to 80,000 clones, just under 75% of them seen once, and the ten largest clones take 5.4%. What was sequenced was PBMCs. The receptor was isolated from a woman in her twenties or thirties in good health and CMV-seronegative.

The CDR3 is CSVESAGSNEKLFF. In DNA form, the CDR3 reads TGCAGCGTTGAATCGGCCGGGTCAAATGAAAAACTGTTTTTT. The chain links TRBV29-1 to TRBJ1-4; D gene unclear. Germline V gene data show CDR1 as SQVTM and CDR2 as ANQGSEA. The CDR3 extends over 14 amino acids. Trimming took off 2 bases at V and 5 bases at J, with 12 bases between the two ends.